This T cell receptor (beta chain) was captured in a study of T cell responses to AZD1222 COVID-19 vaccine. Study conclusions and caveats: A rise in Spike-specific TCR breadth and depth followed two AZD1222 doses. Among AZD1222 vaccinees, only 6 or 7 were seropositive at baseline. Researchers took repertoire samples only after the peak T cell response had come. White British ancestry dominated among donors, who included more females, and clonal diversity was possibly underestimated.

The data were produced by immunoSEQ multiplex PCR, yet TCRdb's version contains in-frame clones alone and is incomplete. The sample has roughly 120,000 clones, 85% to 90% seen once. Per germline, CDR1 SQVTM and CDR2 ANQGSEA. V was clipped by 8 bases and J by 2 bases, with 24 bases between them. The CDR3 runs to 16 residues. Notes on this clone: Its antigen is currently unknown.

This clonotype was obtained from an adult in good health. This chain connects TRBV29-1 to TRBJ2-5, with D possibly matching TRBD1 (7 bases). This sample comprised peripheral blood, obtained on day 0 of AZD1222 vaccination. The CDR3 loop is CSLNGPTQGGQETQYF. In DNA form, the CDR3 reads TGCAGCCTAAACGGACCCACTCAGGGGGGACAAGAGACCCAGTACTTC.